A selection of T cell receptor beta chains follows, all from one sample in a study of shared clonotypes between healthy human individuals. The assay was immunoSEQ multiplex PCR, and TCRdb's table has in-frame clones only and misses some. This sample carries over a million clones, approximately 97% of them seen once, and the ten largest clones take roughly 1.2%. The sequencing input was naive CD4+ T cells sorted from blood. Receptors originate from a young man in good health. Both conserved end residues are part of each CDR3. The D gene is left open where the match is weak. The size entry is marked missing in some rows and otherwise reads once, few, many or a size class.

D	size	V	J	CDR3	DNA
TRBD1	-	TRBV10-3	TRBJ2-7	CAISDPGTGDYPEQYF	TGTGCCATCAGCGACCCGGGGACAGGGGATTACCCCGAGCAGTACTTC
-	-	TRBV6-1	TRBJ2-3	CASSTTGSSTDTQYF	TGTGCCAGCAGTACCACAGGAAGTAGCACAGATACGCAGTATTTT
-	once	TRBV5-1	TRBJ2-5	CASRGLASQETQYF	TGCGCCAGCAGAGGTTTAGCGTCTCAAGAGACCCAGTACTTC
-	-	TRBV9	TRBJ1-5	CASSPDSSNQPQHF	TGTGCCAGCAGCCCGGACAGTAGCAATCAGCCCCAGCATTTT
TRBD1	-	TRBV9	TRBJ2-7	CASSARPGTEAEQYF	TGTGCCAGCAGCGCTCGTCCCGGGACAGAGGCCGAGCAGTACTTC
-	-	TRBV9	TRBJ2-1	CASSVGPIYNEQFF	TGTGCCAGCAGCGTCGGACCTATCTACAATGAGCAGTTCTTC
-	-	TRBV18	TRBJ2-2	CASSPRGNTGELFF	TGTGCCAGCTCACCACGGGGAAACACCGGGGAGCTGTTTTTT
-	-	TRBV6-1	TRBJ1-2	CASSTRTATSYGYTF	TGTGCCAGCAGTACCAGGACGGCAACATCATATGGCTACACCTTC
TRBD2	-	TRBV27	TRBJ2-7	CASSLWGTSDYEQYF	TGTGCCAGCAGTTTATGGGGGACTAGCGACTACGAGCAGTACTTC
TRBD2	-	TRBV10-2	TRBJ2-7	CASSGPSGNLEQYF	TGCGCCAGCAGTGGGCCTAGCGGGAACTTGGAGCAGTACTTC
TRBD1	-	TRBV9	TRBJ2-3	CASSPYPGTGYVDTQYF	TGTGCCAGCAGCCCCTATCCCGGGACAGGGTACGTAGATACGCAGTATTTT
-	-	TRBV6-5	TRBJ2-7	CASSYTGAEANEQYF	TGTGCCAGCAGTTACACCGGAGCCGAGGCCAACGAGCAGTACTTC
-	-	TRBV11-2	TRBJ1-1	CASSLLAPNVVVNTEAFF	TGTGCCAGCAGCTTGCTGGCCCCTAATGTGGTGGTGAACACTGAAGCTTTCTTT
-	-	TRBV7-6	TRBJ2-5	CASSLYEAGETQYF	TGTGCCAGCAGCTTATACGAGGCGGGGGAGACCCAGTACTTC
-	-	TRBV11-3	TRBJ2-1	CASSFGNEQFF	TGTGCCAGCAGCTTTGGCAATGAGCAGTTCTTC
TRBD1	-	TRBV10-3	TRBJ1-5	CAASGQEHRNQPQHF	TGTGCCGCGTCCGGACAGGAACACCGCAATCAGCCCCAGCATTTT
TRBD1	-	TRBV6-6	TRBJ2-7	CASSSDRVSLEQYF	TGTGCCAGCAGTTCGGACAGGGTCAGCCTCGAGCAGTACTTC
-	-	TRBV25-1	TRBJ2-5	CASSEYPGRGETQYF	TGTGCCAGCAGTGAATACCCAGGGAGAGGAGAGACCCAGTACTTC
-	-	TRBV4-3	TRBJ1-5	CASSQDDRSGQPQHF	TGCGCCAGCAGCCAAGACGACAGGTCTGGCCAGCCCCAGCATTTT
-	once	TRBV7-2	TRBJ2-7	CASSQIDWGEQYF	TGTGCCAGCAGCCAGATAGACTGGGGCGAGCAGTACTTC
-	-	TRBV20-1	TRBJ1-4	CSARSEKLFF	TGCAGTGCTAGGAGTGAAAAACTGTTTTTT
TRBD2	-	TRBV2	TRBJ2-3	CASASGASTDTQYF	TGTGCCAGCGCTAGCGGAGCAAGCACAGATACGCAGTATTTT
TRBD2	-	TRBV5-1	TRBJ2-1	CASSPGLAGGLVYNEQFF	TGCGCCAGCAGCCCCGGACTAGCGGGAGGACTGGTGTACAATGAGCAGTTCTTC
TRBD2	-	TRBV19	TRBJ2-1	CASSTRGTSGSNEQFF	TGTGCCAGTAGTACCCGTGGGACTAGCGGGAGCAATGAGCAGTTCTTC
TRBD2	-	TRBV5-8	TRBJ2-2	CASSGVGTTGAGELFF	TGTGCCAGCAGCGGTGTGGGGACTACTGGGGCAGGGGAGCTGTTTTTT
-	-	TRBV27	TRBJ2-7	CASSDGSYEQYF	TGTGCCAGCAGCGACGGTTCCTACGAGCAGTACTTC
TRBD2	-	TRBV5-1	TRBJ2-1	CASSSGLAGYNEQFF	TGCGCCAGCAGCTCGGGACTAGCGGGCTACAATGAGCAGTTCTTC
-	-	TRBV2	TRBJ2-3	CASSEAPATGVDTQYF	TGTGCCAGCAGTGAAGCTCCAGCGACGGGGGTAGATACGCAGTATTTT
TRBD1	once	TRBV18	TRBJ2-2	CASSPRQGAGTGELFF	TGTGCCAGCTCACCCCGACAGGGGGCTGGCACCGGGGAGCTGTTTTTT
TRBD2	-	TRBV6-6	TRBJ2-5	CASSYSAGGQETQYF	TGTGCCAGCAGTTACTCAGCGGGAGGGCAAGAGACCCAGTACTTC
TRBD2	-	TRBV5-4	TRBJ2-1	CASSLSGRDYNEQFF	TGTGCCAGCAGCTTGAGCGGGAGGGATTACAATGAGCAGTTCTTC
-	once	TRBV5-1	TRBJ2-7	CASSNGIDRQVPYEQYF	TGCGCCAGCAGTAACGGTATTGATCGGCAGGTGCCCTACGAGCAGTACTTC
TRBD1	-	TRBV18	TRBJ1-1	CASLQGLGTEAFF	TGTGCCAGCTTACAGGGGCTGGGGACTGAAGCTTTCTTT
-	once	TRBV6-1	TRBJ1-2	CASSEWVIYGYTF	TGTGCCAGCAGTGAATGGGTCATCTATGGCTACACCTTC
-	-	TRBV2	TRBJ1-4	CASSEPGRPSYEKLFF	TGTGCCAGCAGTGAGCCGGGACGGCCCTCGTATGAAAAACTGTTTTTT